This T cell receptor (beta chain) derives from a study of blood T cells in healthy people across ages. No fewer than 5.5 micrograms of total RNA were isolated from every sample. This CDR3 contains 12 residues. CDR1 MDHEN and CDR2 SYDVKM come from the germline V gene. V dropped 7 bases and J dropped 8 bases, with 13 bases sitting between them. Overall study results and limits: Getting older went along with TCR beta diversity per million T cells dropping roughly linearly.

Then a second PCR, running about 6 to 12 cycles, was carried out with a sample-barcoded 5' primer and a J-beta primer mix. All cDNA molecules were each tagged by a template-switch adaptor with 12 random nucleotides. CDR3-containing paired-end reads numbering at least 2.5 million came from each sample. One entry per CDR3 protein results from TCRdb running MiXCR on the 5' RACE reads. Of about 1.8 million distinct CDR3 sequences listed, about 49% are singletons. Comment on this clonotype: Its antigen is not identified.

V gene TRBV28 combines with J gene TRBJ2-3; D remains unclear. This receptor was identified in a woman in her thirties or forties in good health. The sequencing input was blood. The CDR3 sequence is CASTHRLGTQYF. In DNA, the CDR3 is TGTGCCAGCACGCACCGGTTGGGTACGCAGTATTTT.